This passage covers 28 T cell receptor beta chains from one sample sequenced in a study of shared clonotypes between healthy human individuals. Libraries were prepared by immunoSEQ multiplex PCR; TCRdb keeps only in-frame clonotypes and omits some of them. The sample holds roughly 680,000 clones; approximately 72% are singletons and the top ten take 1.8%. Sequencing used memory CD4+ T cells sorted from blood. Subset reported: CD45RA-negative fraction. The receptors shown here come from a woman in her twenties or thirties in good health.

The chain combines TRBV6-1 with TRBJ2-1; D gene unclear. Germline CDR1 and CDR2: MNHNS and SASEGT. V was trimmed by 4 bases and J by 7 bases, leaving 8 bases between them. This CDR3 is built from 12 residues. The CDR3 bases are TGTGCCAGCAGTGCAGGCAGTAATGAGCAGTTCTTC. This sequence encodes CASSAGSNEQFF.

The rearrangement joins TRBV15 to TRBJ2-1; D gene ambiguous. There are 12 residues in the CDR3. Germline lookup yields CDR1 LNHNV and CDR2 YYDKDF (reference sequence). V lost 5 bases to trimming and J lost 12 bases, with 14 bases between them. DNA for the CDR3: TGTGCCACCAGCTCTATTTTTGGGCGGCAGTTCTTC. The encoded protein is CATSSIFGRQFF.

This clone has a handful of counts. At one end, the junction sequence differs from germline, possibly due to a read error. V usage is TRBV7-2 and J usage is TRBJ2-5, with 11 bases matching TRBD2. The J call may not be correct, given that the DNA end is closer to TRBJ2-7. Germline-derived CDR1 and CDR2 are SGHTA and FQGNSA. The CDR3 is made up of 15 amino acids. The CDR3: CASSLAGGLSYEQYF. For the CDR3, the DNA is TGTGCCAGCAGCCTAGCGGGAGGTCTATCCTACGAGCAGTACTTC.

The chain recombines TRBV6-5 with TRBJ2-1; no definite D call. The CDR3 loop spans 16 amino acids. Germline V CDR1 and CDR2: MNHEY, SVGAGI. The V gene lost 2 bases and the J gene lost 8 bases, with 19 bases spanning the gap. The CDR3 reads CASSYKSDGLGHEQFF. As DNA, the CDR3 is TGTGCCAGCAGTTACAAGTCCGACGGTTTAGGTCATGAGCAGTTCTTC.

The gene calls are TRBV11-2 and TRBJ1-1; D might be TRBD1 (6 bases). V was cut by 0 bases and J by 3 bases, with 8 bases left in between. CDR1 and CDR2 from the germline V gene are SGHAT and FQNNGV. This CDR3 is 14 amino acids long. The CDR3 DNA reads TGTGCCAGCAGCTTAGATGGGGGGCACACTGAAGCTTTCTTT. Its translation is CASSLDGGHTEAFF.

With respect to this clone: A junction end diverges from the germline sequence, so it may reflect a read error. The chain employs TRBV18 and TRBJ1-1; D possibly corresponds to TRBD1 (5 bases). The CDR3 is 14 residues long. Per the germline V gene, CDR1 is KGHSH and CDR2 is LQKENI. The CDR3 DNA reads as TGTGCCAGCTCGCCACAGGACACAAACACTGAAGCTTTCTTT. Its translation: CASSPQDTNTEAFF.

V is TRBV28 and J is TRBJ2-3; D assignment may be TRBD1 or TRBD2 (5 bases each). CDR3 length equals 13 residues. V was cut by 7 bases and J by 6 bases, with 14 bases left in between. Germline assignment: CDR1 MDHEN and CDR2 SYDVKM. The CDR3 DNA is TGTGCCAGCACGGGACCGCCCGATGATACGCAGTATTTT. Encoded protein: CASTGPPDDTQYF.

The V and J genes are TRBV11-2 and TRBJ2-1; D is perhaps TRBD2 (7 bases). The V gene's germline CDR1 is SGHAT and CDR2 FQNNGV. CDR3 length: 16 amino acids. V was trimmed by 5 bases and J by 4 bases, leaving 18 bases between them. This chain's CDR3 is CASSQEGGRIYNEQFF. Written as DNA, the CDR3 is TGTGCCAGCAGCCAAGAGGGGGGGAGGATTTACAATGAGCAGTTCTTC.

The sample holds one count of this clone. The rearrangement links TRBV30 to TRBJ1-2; D gene uncertain. The CDR3 consists of 12 residues. The ends were cut back, 8 bases at V and 1 base at J, with 11 bases in the middle. Germline V gene data show CDR1 as GTSNPN and CDR2 as SVGIG (reference sequence). The CDR3 is CALGRHNYGYTF. In DNA form, the CDR3 reads TGTGCCCTAGGGAGGCATAACTATGGCTACACCTTC.

Comment on this clone: The same CDR3 also results from other DNA sequences found in this sample. The V and J genes are TRBV10-1 and TRBJ2-1, with 10 bases lining up with TRBD2. The V gene end was trimmed by 3 bases and the J gene end by 5 bases; junction bases not matched to a gene: 4. This CDR3 contains 15 residues. Germline V CDR1 and CDR2: WNHNN, SYGVQD (reference sequence). CDR3 region: CASSDRTSGHNEQFF. CDR3 DNA: TGCGCCAGCAGTGACCGGACTAGCGGCCACAATGAGCAGTTCTTC.

This clone was detected a few times. The rearrangement joins TRBV5-8 to TRBJ2-5, with 9 bases lining up with TRBD2. Per germline, CDR1 SGHTS and CDR2 YDEGEE. The length of the CDR3 is 15 residues. Trimming cost V 2 bases and J 5 bases; bases outside gene matches: 7. The CDR3 spells CASSFQAGGAETQYF. CDR3 bases: TGTGCCAGCAGCTTCCAGGCGGGAGGGGCGGAGACCCAGTACTTC.

In nucleotides, the CDR3 is TGTGCCAGCAGCCAAGATGGGGCCGACGCCCCCTACGAGCAGTACTTC. It encodes CASSQDGADAPYEQYF. The chain couples TRBV4-2 to TRBJ2-7, with D possibly TRBD1 on 5 matching bases. This CDR3 spans 16 amino acids. The ends were cut back, 0 bases at V and 2 bases at J, with 14 bases in the middle. CDR1 and CDR2 from the germline V gene are LGHNA and YNFKEQ.

V gene TRBV6-4 combines with J gene TRBJ1-5; weak D call: TRBD1 (5 bases). The length of the CDR3 is 13 residues. V was trimmed by 5 bases and J by 5 bases, leaving 10 bases between them. The germline gives CDR1 MRHNA, CDR2 SNTAGT. The CDR3 loop is CASSIDSYQPQHF. For the CDR3, the DNA is TGTGCCAGCAGTATAGACAGTTATCAGCCCCAGCATTTT.

Remarks on this clone: The same CDR3 also results from other DNA sequences found in this sample. The J gene is TRBJ2-7, the V gene TRBV18; D might be TRBD1 or TRBD2, each matching 5 bases. This CDR3 comprises 13 residues. CDR1 is KGHSH and CDR2 is LQKENI in the germline V gene. Trimming left V 5 bases short and J 3 bases short, with 11 bases between. CDR3 protein: CASSSGHGYEQYF. In DNA form, the CDR3 reads TGTGCCAGCTCAAGCGGACACGGCTACGAGCAGTACTTC.

This chain links TRBV9 with TRBJ2-3; D not resolved. The CDR3 runs to 19 residues. Germline V gives CDR1 SGDLS, CDR2 YYNGEE. V shed 3 bases and J shed 2 bases, with 25 bases lying between them. The DNA of the CDR3 is TGTGCCAGCAGCGCAAGCAGTGGGGTCTTTGCGGCTTTCACAGATACGCAGTATTTT. This codes for CASSASSGVFAAFTDTQYF.

By sample fraction, this clone is medium-sized. The genes are TRBV30 and TRBJ1-4; TRBD1 aligns across 10 bases. Germline CDR1 and CDR2: GTSNPN and SVGIG (reference sequence). The CDR3 consists of 14 residues. V gave up 2 bases and J gave up 6 bases; unmatched junction bases: 3. The CDR3 region has the DNA TGTGCCTGGAGTCCCGGGACAGGGGATGAAAAACTGTTTTTT. Its protein is CAWSPGTGDEKLFF.

V and J are TRBV2 and TRBJ2-1, with TRBD2 as a possible D gene (5 bases). The germline V gene encodes CDR1 SNHLY and CDR2 FYNNEI. The CDR3 extends over 14 amino acids. The V end was cut by 5 bases, the J end by 4 bases, with 12 bases between. The CDR3 loop is CASSPETIYNEQFF. CDR3 in DNA: TGTGCCAGCAGTCCGGAGACTATTTACAATGAGCAGTTCTTC.

The chain employs TRBV9 and TRBJ1-6; the D is unclear. Germline-derived CDR1 and CDR2 are SGDLS and YYNGEE. The CDR3 has 14 residues. Trimming cost V 7 bases and J 5 bases, with 13 bases left between them. This chain's CDR3 is CASGRRFDNSPLHF. CDR3 in DNA: TGTGCCAGCGGGAGACGGTTTGATAATTCACCCCTCCACTTT.

Points on this clone: Distinct nucleotide sequences in the sample also encode this CDR3. The chain joins TRBV6-6 to TRBJ1-5; D is unresolved. The germline V and J ends were trimmed by 0 bases and 1 base, with 4 bases remaining between them. This CDR3 is 14 amino acids long. CDR1 and CDR2 from the germline V gene are MNHNY and SVGAGI (reference sequence). CDR3 amino acids: CASSYSGSNQPQHF. The CDR3 bases are TGTGCCAGCAGTTACTCCGGAAGCAATCAGCCCCAGCATTTT.

V is TRBV18 and J is TRBJ2-7, with a weak D call TRBD1 (5 bases). Trimming took off 3 bases at V and 7 bases at J, with 16 bases between the two ends. CDR1 KGHSH and CDR2 LQKENI come from the germline V gene. The CDR3 has 14 residues. In nucleotides, the CDR3 is TGTGCCAGCTCACCGGTTGGGGCTAGGAGAGAGCAGTACTTC. This codes for CASSPVGARREQYF.

The chain is built from TRBV2 and TRBJ1-5, with a possible D match to TRBD1 (5 bases). Germline V gene sequence: CDR1 SNHLY, CDR2 FYNNEI. This CDR3 spans 15 amino acids. The ends were cut back, 6 bases at V and 0 bases at J, with 12 bases in the middle. CDR3 amino acids: CASRGEISSNQPQHF. CDR3 in DNA: TGTGCCAGCAGGGGGGAGATCAGTAGCAATCAGCCCCAGCATTTT.

This sequence joins TRBV28 and TRBJ1-4; tentatively, D is TRBD1 (6 bases). The length of the CDR3 is 16 residues. Trimming stripped 6 bases from V and 1 base from J, with 15 bases between. From germline, CDR1 is MDHEN and CDR2 SYDVKM. The CDR3 protein is CASSPAGVQTNEKLFF. For the CDR3, the DNA is TGTGCCAGCAGCCCCGCAGGGGTGCAAACTAATGAAAAACTGTTTTTT.

The V and J genes are TRBV11-2 and TRBJ2-7; maybe TRBD1 (5 bases). The V end lost 3 bases, the J end lost 4 bases, and 10 bases lay between the germline ends. Germline CDR1 is SGHAT and CDR2 is FQNNGV. The CDR3 sequence is 13 residues long. CDR3 protein: CASSFTRDYEQYF. The CDR3 DNA reads TGTGCCAGCAGCTTTACCAGGGATTACGAGCAGTACTTC.

The chain is built from TRBV7-9 and TRBJ2-1; D unresolved. Per germline, CDR1 SEHNR and CDR2 FQNEAQ (reference sequence). Trimming stripped 2 bases from V and 5 bases from J, with 7 bases between. The CDR3 has 13 residues. CDR3 in amino acids: CASSLHQNNEQFF. In DNA form, the CDR3 reads TGTGCCAGCAGCTTACATCAAAACAATGAGCAGTTCTTC.

The chain links TRBV30 to TRBJ1-6; tentative D call: TRBD1 (6 bases). The V and J ends lost 0 bases and 0 bases respectively, with 9 bases between them. This CDR3 contains 16 residues. Germline V gene lookup returns CDR1 GTSNPN and CDR2 SVGIG (reference sequence). In DNA, the CDR3 is TGTGCCTGGAGTGTAGACAGGAGCTCCTATAATTCACCCCTCCACTTT. This encodes CAWSVDRSSYNSPLHF.

The chain couples TRBV28 to TRBJ1-5, with D possibly TRBD1 on 5 matching bases. V was cut by 0 bases and J by 5 bases, with 11 bases left in between. The CDR3 is made up of 15 amino acids. Germline-derived CDR1 and CDR2 are MDHEN and SYDVKM. The CDR3 here is CASSLWSGRDQPQHF. The CDR3 DNA follows: TGTGCCAGCAGTTTATGGTCAGGGAGGGATCAGCCCCAGCATTTT. Variable domain in full (rest from reference TRBV28 and TRBJ1-5): DVKVTQSSRYLVKRTGEKVFLECVQDMDHENMFWYRQDPGLGLRLIYFSYDVKMKEKGDIPEGYSVSREKKERFSLILESASTNQTSMYLCASSLWSGRDQPQHFGDGTRLSIL.

V gene TRBV19 combines with J gene TRBJ1-4, with TRBD1 matching over 10 bases. The CDR3 has 15 residues. Trimming took 8 bases from V and 8 from J; bases not matched to a gene: 11. Germline CDR1 and CDR2: LNHDA and SQIVND (reference sequence). CDR3 in amino acids: CASRFLGQGREKLFF. The CDR3, as DNA: TGTGCCAGTCGTTTCCTGGGACAGGGGAGGGAAAAACTGTTTTTT. The complete variable domain, with remaining parts taken from reference TRBV19 and TRBJ1-4, reads DGGITQSPKYLFRKEGQNVTLSCEQNLNHDAMYWYRQDPGQGLRLIYYSQIVNDFQKGDIAEGYSVSREKKESFPLTVTSAQKNPTAFYLCASRFLGQGREKLFFGSGTQLSVL.

V and J are TRBV2 and TRBJ1-1; a possible D gene is TRBD1 (6 bases). Trimming left V 1 base short and J 0 bases short, with 9 bases between. This CDR3 region has 15 residues. CDR1 and CDR2 from the germline V gene are SNHLY and FYNNEI. The chain's CDR3 is CASSEVGQMNTEAFF. CDR3 nucleotide sequence: TGTGCCAGCAGTGAAGTTGGACAGATGAACACTGAAGCTTTCTTT.